Below, 26 T cell receptor beta chains from the same sample are listed, as sequenced in a study of blood T cell repertoires in COVID-19 (dated by TCRdb to about 2020). Preparation of the library involved the immunoSEQ multiplex PCR assay. The immuneACCESS repertoire file appears here via TCRdb, limited to in-frame rearrangements. These files lack a portion of the clones; in checked studies, under half of the deficit traces to unresolved V genes, and the cause of the others is not known. The table for this sample lists 250,000 to 300,000 clones; around 90% of them were counted only once. The ten largest make up 2% to 2.5% of the sample. The sequenced sample consisted of PBMCs or T cells enriched from blood (not recorded which). All receptors come from a woman aged 55 to 70 in a cohort exposed to, infected with or recovered from COVID-19 (not recorded which).

The chain combines TRBV14 with TRBJ2-2; 9 positions agree with TRBD1. This CDR3 is 16 amino acids long. Germline-derived CDR1 and CDR2 are SGHDN and FVKESK. The V and J ends lost 3 bases and 6 bases, in that order; junction bases with no gene match: 8. The CDR3 DNA is TGTGCCAGCAGCCACTACAGGGGGCAGGGTTCCGGGGAGCTGTTTTTT. Translated, it gives CASSHYRGQGSGELFF. Based on the CDR3 plus reference TRBV14 and TRBJ2-2, the full variable domain is EAGVTQFPSHSVIEKGQTVTLRCDPISGHDNLYWYRRVMGKEIKFLLHFVKESKQDESGMPNNRFLAERTGGTYSTLKVQPAELEDSGVYFCASSHYRGQGSGELFFGEGSRLTVL.

The CDR3 is CASSRTGSGEKLFF. The CDR3, as DNA: TGCGCCAGCAGCCGGACAGGGTCGGGGGAAAAACTGTTTTTT. The chain has TRBV10-2 and TRBJ1-4, with TRBD1 identical over 8 bases. Trimming removed 6 bases from V and 8 bases from J; junction bases left unmatched: 8. The CDR3 length is 14 residues. Germline CDR1 and CDR2: WSHSY and SAAADI.

The J gene is TRBJ1-1, the V gene TRBV6-5; D possibly corresponds to TRBD1 (5 bases). Trimming left V 0 bases short and J 1 base short, with 6 bases between. CDR1 is MNHEY and CDR2 is SVGAGI in the germline V gene. The CDR3 is 14 residues long. The CDR3 nucleotides read TGTGCCAGCAGTTACTCCACAGGGAACACTGAAGCTTTCTTT. Translating gives CASSYSTGNTEAFF.

V and J are TRBV5-1 and TRBJ1-5, with 12 nucleotides matching TRBD1. The CDR3 length is 17 residues. Trimming took 1 base from V and 3 from J; bases not matched to a gene: 5. CDR1 is SGHRS and CDR2 is YFSETQ in the germline V gene. CDR3 nucleotides: TGCGCCAGCAGCTTGCCACCGGGACAGGGGGCCAATCAGCCCCAGCATTTT. Translating it yields CASSLPPGQGANQPQHF.

The rearrangement uses TRBV7-3 and TRBJ2-3, with 7 positions matching TRBD1. Germline values: CDR1 SGHTA, CDR2 FQGTGA. The V segment lost 4 bases and the J segment 4 bases; nucleotides outside the gene matches: 5. CDR3 length: 14 residues. CDR3 DNA sequence: TGTGCCAGCAGCTCGGGGCAGGGGGCAGATACGCAGTATTTT. It specifies CASSSGQGADTQYF.

The CDR3 DNA is TGTGCCAGCTCCCCCCTGACCCATGCCGGGACAGACTCATCACCCCTCCACTTT. Its protein product is CASSPLTHAGTDSSPLHF. V and J are TRBV18 and TRBJ1-6; 7 nucleotides align to TRBD1. Germline-derived CDR1 and CDR2 are KGHSH and LQKENI. The CDR3 runs to 18 residues. Trimming at V came to 6 bases and at J to 10 bases, leaving 21 bases not matched to a gene.

This clone was counted once. The rearrangement uses TRBV4-2 and TRBJ1-4; 8 bases match TRBD1. This CDR3 comprises 15 residues. In germline, CDR1 is LGHNA, CDR2 YNFKEQ. Trimming cost V 4 bases and J 4 bases; bases outside gene matches: 5. CDR3 in DNA: TGTGCCAGCAGCCTAGGACAGGGAGTTAATGAAAAACTGTTTTTT. Its translation is CASSLGQGVNEKLFF.

The V and J genes are TRBV9 and TRBJ1-5; 9 bases are a match to TRBD1. The V gene's germline CDR1 is SGDLS and CDR2 YYNGEE. J was trimmed by 5 bases and V by 0 bases; bases with no gene match: 3. The CDR3 is 15 amino acids. CDR3 nucleotides: TGTGCCAGCAGCGTAGACAGGGGGCTTGATCAGCCCCAGCATTTT. Translated, it gives CASSVDRGLDQPQHF.

The chain combines TRBV19 with TRBJ1-5; possibly TRBD1 for D (5 bases). Between the trimmed V and J ends, which lost 3 bases and 7 bases, there was a span of 13 bases. The CDR3 consists of 14 residues. Per the germline V gene, CDR1 is LNHDA and CDR2 is SQIVND (reference sequence). CDR3 sequence (DNA): TGTGCCAGTAGTATCGGCAGGGAAGGACAGCCCCAGCATTTT. Its translation: CASSIGREGQPQHF.

The chain joins TRBV7-2 to TRBJ2-1; D unresolved. V was cut by 3 bases and J by 3 bases, with 6 bases left in between. The V gene's germline CDR1 is SGHTA and CDR2 FQGNSA. CDR3 length: 13 amino acids. CDR3 DNA sequence: TGTGCCAGCAGCTTCCAGTACTACAATGAGCAGTTCTTC. As protein: CASSFQYYNEQFF. Supplemented by reference TRBV7-2 and TRBJ2-1, the full variable domain reads GAGVSQSPSNKVTEKGKDVELRCDPISGHTALYWYRQSLGQGLEFLIYFQGNSAPDKSGLPSDRFSAERTGGSVSTLTIQRTQQEDSAVYLCASSFQYYNEQFFGPGTRLTVL.

The chain couples TRBV27 to TRBJ1-2; weak D call: TRBD1 (6 bases). CDR1 is MNHEY and CDR2 is SMNVEV in the germline V gene (reference sequence). This CDR3 region has 13 residues. V lost 5 bases and J 5 bases, leaving 12 bases between the germline ends. In DNA, the CDR3 is TGTGCCAGCAGTGTTCTACAGGGTTATGGCTACACCTTC. Protein product: CASSVLQGYGYTF.

This rearrangement joins TRBV6-2 or TRBV6-3 to TRBJ2-5, with a possible D match to TRBD1 (5 bases). Germline values: CDR1 MNHEY, CDR2 SVGEGT. The CDR3 has 14 amino acids. Trimming left V 4 bases short and J 5 bases short, with 14 bases between. Here the CDR3 DNA reads TGTGCCAGCAGTTGGGGCGTAGGGATCGAGACCCAGTACTTC. It yields the protein CASSWGVGIETQYF.

The chain carries TRBV7-9 and TRBJ1-1, with 7 bases aligning to TRBD1. V shed 6 bases, J shed 2 bases, and the junction held 18 bases outside the gene matches. The CDR3 sequence is 18 residues long. Per the germline V gene, CDR1 is SEHNR and CDR2 is FQNEAQ (reference sequence). This CDR3 is CASSPPPRQGIYNTEAFF. The CDR3 region has the DNA TGTGCCAGCAGTCCCCCCCCTCGACAGGGTATTTACAACACTGAAGCTTTCTTT. Drawing the rest from reference TRBV7-9 and TRBJ1-1, the complete variable domain is DTGVSQNPRHKITKRGQNVTFRCDPISEHNRLYWYRQTLGQGPEFLTYFQNEAQLEKSRLLSDRFSAERPKGSFSTLEIQRTEQGDSAMYLCASSPPPRQGIYNTEAFFGQGTRLTVV.

The chain is built from TRBV11-2 and TRBJ2-3; 8 nucleotides agree with TRBD2. Trimming took 5 bases from V and 0 from J; bases not matched to a gene: 4. This CDR3 region has 15 residues. Germline V lookup: CDR1 SGHAT, CDR2 FQNNGV. The CDR3 DNA reads TGTGCCAGCAGCCCCCAGCGGGGGAGCACAGATACGCAGTATTTT. Its protein is CASSPQRGSTDTQYF.

The CDR3 DNA reads TGTGCCAGTAGTATAGTGGGGGGGAAGAACACTGAAGCTTTCTTT. It is translated as CASSIVGGKNTEAFF. The chain carries TRBV19 and TRBJ1-1, with D maybe TRBD1 (5 bases). The V gene's germline CDR1 is LNHDA and CDR2 SQIVND (reference sequence). Trimming cost V 1 base and J 1 base, with 10 bases left between them. The CDR3 has 15 residues.

This clone was observed a few times. V and J are TRBV24-1 and TRBJ2-3; D possibly corresponds to TRBD2 (5 bases). The CDR3 spans 11 residues. V was cut by 12 bases and J by 5 bases, with 11 bases left in between. Germline lookup yields CDR1 KGHDR and CDR2 SFDVKD. CDR3 nucleotide sequence: TGTGCCTCGGGATTTGGAGATACGCAGTATTTT. Translating gives CASGFGDTQYF.

The gene calls are TRBV6-2 or TRBV6-3 and TRBJ2-1; 14 bases match TRBD2. Germline CDR1 is MNHEY and CDR2 is SVGEGT. The CDR3 has 19 residues. With 4 bases clipped from V and 6 bases from J, the junction kept 14 bases outside the gene matches. CDR3 sequence reads: CASSSTHSGLAGVGNEQFF. The CDR3 bases are TGTGCCAGCAGTTCCACACACTCGGGACTAGCGGGAGTGGGCAATGAGCAGTTCTTC.

The J gene is TRBJ1-6, the V gene TRBV11-2, with 7 positions matching TRBD1. Germline CDR1 is SGHAT and CDR2 is FQNNGV. The ends lost 0 bases at V and 2 bases at J; junction bases unmatched: 4. CDR3 size: 17 residues. The CDR3 here is CASSLDRGTAYNSPLHF. CDR3 nucleotide sequence: TGTGCCAGCAGCTTAGATCGGGGGACAGCCTATAATTCACCCCTCCACTTT.

This chain uses TRBV24-1 with TRBJ2-7, with 9 bases aligning to TRBD1. The CDR3 has 17 amino acids. V lost 1 base and J lost 1; bases outside the gene matches: 7. Germline CDR1 reads KGHDR; CDR2 reads SFDVKD. CDR3 sequence (DNA): TGTGCCACCAGTGATTTTGGACAGGGGAGCGGATCCTACGAGCAGTACTTC. Amino acids: CATSDFGQGSGSYEQYF.

The rearrangement uses TRBV5-1 and TRBJ1-1, with 8 bases that match TRBD1. Per the germline V gene, CDR1 is SGHRS and CDR2 is YFSETQ. V trimming: 4 bases; J trimming: 2 bases; junction bases outside the gene matches: 4. The CDR3 loop spans 14 amino acids. In DNA form, the CDR3 reads TGCGCCAGCAGCCAGGGACAGGCTAACACTGAAGCTTTCTTT. It specifies CASSQGQANTEAFF.

The chain uses TRBV18 and TRBJ2-7, with TRBD1 matching over 7 bases. Germline V gene data show CDR1 as KGHSH and CDR2 as LQKENI. With V trimmed by 3 bases and J by 1 base, 3 bases remained unmatched. This CDR3 contains 14 residues. This CDR3 is CASSPGRGSYEQYF. CDR3 coding DNA: TGTGCCAGCTCACCGGGCAGGGGGTCCTACGAGCAGTACTTC.

CDR3 sequence reads: CASSYRLSYEQYF. The CDR3 bases are TGTGCCAGCAGTTACAGACTTTCCTACGAGCAGTACTTC. V is TRBV6-2 or TRBV6-3 and J is TRBJ2-7, with unresolved D. This CDR3 is built from 13 residues. The V end was cut by 2 bases, the J end by 1 base, with 6 bases between. The germline gives CDR1 MNHEY, CDR2 SVGEGT.

This rearrangement joins TRBV6-2 or TRBV6-3 to TRBJ1-3; 7 bases agree with TRBD1. Losses at the gene ends were 0 bases for V and 5 bases for J; bases not matched to a gene: 4. This CDR3 contains 15 residues. Per the germline V gene, CDR1 is MNHEY and CDR2 is SVGEGT. The CDR3 nucleotides read TGTGCCAGCAGTTACTCAGGGGGCAGGCGAAACACCATATATTTT. As protein: CASSYSGGRRNTIYF.

V is TRBV19 and J is TRBJ2-2, with D possibly matching TRBD1 (6 bases). In germline, CDR1 is LNHDA, CDR2 SQIVND (reference sequence). V lost 2 bases, J lost 4 bases, and 14 bases lay in between. The CDR3 consists of 16 residues. The CDR3 loop is CASSIRVTGITGELFF. CDR3 coding DNA: TGTGCCAGTAGTATAAGGGTGACAGGTATCACCGGGGAGCTGTTTTTT.

This clone was observed once. This chain uses TRBV7-9 with TRBJ2-1; unclear D gene. This CDR3 has 14 amino acids. Trimming removed 1 base at V and 6 bases at J, with 10 bases between. Germline V gene data show CDR1 as SEHNR and CDR2 as FQNEAQ (reference sequence). This CDR3 reads CASSLGTKSNEQFF. The DNA for the CDR3 is TGTGCCAGCAGCTTAGGCACTAAATCCAATGAGCAGTTCTTC.

The genes are TRBV6-5 and TRBJ2-1; TRBD1 matches at 7 bases. Germline V CDR1 and CDR2: MNHEY, SVGAGI. The CDR3 has 15 residues. V shed 6 bases and J 1 base; nucleotides not matched to a gene: 6. This CDR3 reads CASRSPGQSYNEQFF. The CDR3 DNA sequence: TGTGCCAGCAGATCTCCGGGACAGTCCTACAATGAGCAGTTCTTC.